The source of this T cell receptor beta chain is a study of a mutant IDH1 vaccine in newly diagnosed glioma. Study details: The treated group averaged about 41 years old and was around 60% male, around 38% female. Patients were pretreated with radiotherapy, temozolomide, or both, mostly both.

Study findings and constraints: Vaccination elicited immune responses in 90% to 95% of patients.

The time point here: baseline, week 1 (first vaccination visit). Described treatment: pre-vaccination baseline after standard-of-care therapy. Donors had new WHO grade 3 or 4 IDH1-mutant, ATRX-lost astrocytomas. Generated by immunoSEQ multiplex PCR, the TCRdb table keeps only in-frame clones and is missing some. The sample records 75,000 to 100,000 clones, about 87% being singletons. In the case of this clone: Its antigen is currently unknown.

The TCR sequence derives from a woman aged 45-60 years with glioma. Sample: PBMCs, taken from a glioma patient treated with radiotherapy, temozolomide or both.

The CDR3 DNA reads TGCGCCAGCAGCGGGGGACAGTCTATCGAGACCCAGTACTTC. Its translation is CASSGGQSIETQYF. V gene TRBV5-1 combines with J gene TRBJ2-5; 7 bases align to TRBD1. J gave up 5 bases and V 4 bases, and 8 bases lay outside the gene matches. The germline V gene encodes CDR1 SGHRS and CDR2 YFSETQ. CDR3 size: 14 residues.